One and the same sample provided the 29 T cell receptor beta chains below, sequenced in a study of long-term antiretroviral therapy in people with HIV. Run at survey level, the immunoSEQ assay was version v3.0. The table came from immunoSEQ multiplex PCR; TCRdb's copy has only in-frame clones and leaves some out. Here the sample spans roughly 18,000 clones, 78% being singletons. The sample in question was unsorted PBMCs, obtained at the start of antiretroviral therapy, before treatment. The receptor source for this set is a woman between 35 and 50 years old with HIV.

The V gene is TRBV2, the J gene TRBJ2-2; 14 positions match TRBD2. The CDR3 runs 16 residues. V was pared by 6 bases and J by 6 bases, with 6 bases of the junction left unmatched. Germline lookup yields CDR1 SNHLY and CDR2 FYNNEI. This CDR3 is CASRTSGGVLAGELFF. The CDR3 coding sequence is TGTGCCAGCAGGACTAGCGGGGGGGTTCTTGCCGGGGAGCTGTTTTTT.

V is TRBV9 and J is TRBJ1-2; 7 nucleotides agree with TRBD1. V dropped 3 bases and J dropped 7; count of bases not matched to a gene: 12. The germline CDR1 and CDR2 sequences are SGDLS and YYNGEE. This CDR3 has 15 amino acids. For the CDR3, the DNA is TGTGCCAGCAGCGGAAGAGCAGGGGGATTCCGTGGCTACACCTTC. It specifies CASSGRAGGFRGYTF.

The J gene is TRBJ1-5, the V gene TRBV19, with D possibly TRBD1 on 6 matching bases. The germline V and J ends were trimmed by 3 bases and 6 bases, with 9 bases remaining between them. The CDR3 runs 13 residues. Germline V gene sequence: CDR1 LNHDA, CDR2 SQIVND (reference sequence). CDR3 amino acids: CASSMRGGQPQHF. The CDR3 DNA follows: TGTGCCAGTAGTATGAGAGGGGGTCAGCCCCAGCATTTT. Looking up the rest from reference TRBV19 and TRBJ1-5 gives the full variable domain: DGGITQSPKYLFRKEGQNVTLSCEQNLNHDAMYWYRQDPGQGLRLIYYSQIVNDFQKGDIAEGYSVSREKKESFPLTVTSAQKNPTAFYLCASSMRGGQPQHFGDGTRLSIL.

The chain couples TRBV6-5 to TRBJ2-3, with 11 bases matching TRBD2. This CDR3 has 16 residues. V gave up 4 bases and J gave up 3 bases; unmatched junction bases: 6. The V gene's germline CDR1 is MNHEY and CDR2 SVGAGI. CDR3 sequence reads: CASSSSIAGGTDTQYF. The CDR3 coding sequence is TGTGCCAGCAGTTCTTCTATAGCGGGGGGGACAGATACGCAGTATTTT.

The DNA for the CDR3 is TGTGCCAGCGGGAAGGACTACGAGCAGTACTTC. Protein: CASGKDYEQYF. This sequence joins TRBV6-6 and TRBJ2-7; D remains unclear. The germline CDR1 and CDR2 sequences are MNHNY and SVGAGI (reference sequence). Trimming cost V 8 bases and J 3 bases, with 8 bases left between them. This CDR3 has 11 amino acids.

J is TRBJ2-5 and V is TRBV2; no clear D gene. The V end was cut by 0 bases, the J end by 4 bases, with 12 bases between. CDR3 length: 15 amino acids. Germline V gene data show CDR1 as SNHLY and CDR2 as FYNNEI. In nucleotides, the CDR3 is TGTGCCAGCAGTGAAGCGCGTGGGGATCGAGAGACCCAGTACTTC. Translated, it gives CASSEARGDRETQYF.

This chain connects TRBV18 to TRBJ2-6; 7 nucleotides align to TRBD1. Trimming cost V 3 bases and J 0 bases; bases outside gene matches: 5. The CDR3 runs 17 residues. Looked up from germline, CDR1 is KGHSH and CDR2 is LQKENI. CDR3 loop: CASSPWDSRSGANVLTF. CDR3 DNA sequence: TGTGCCAGCTCACCCTGGGACAGCCGCTCTGGGGCCAACGTCCTGACTTTC. The complete variable domain, with remaining parts taken from reference TRBV18 and TRBJ2-6, reads NAGVMQNPRHLVRRRGQEARLRCSPMKGHSHVYWYRQLPEEGLKFMVYLQKENIIDESGMPKERFSAEFPKEGPSILRIQQVVRGDSAAYFCASSPWDSRSGANVLTFGAGSRLTVL.

This clone was counted a few times. V is TRBV11-1 and J is TRBJ1-5, with a possible D match to TRBD1 (6 bases). CDR1 and CDR2 (germline): SGHAT, FQDESV (reference sequence). The ends were cut back, 1 base at V and 6 bases at J, with 7 bases in the middle. The CDR3 runs to 13 residues. CDR3 nucleotides: TGTGCCAGCAGCTTAGGCAGGGGTCAGCCCCAGCATTTT. It yields the protein CASSLGRGQPQHF.

The chain links TRBV6-1 to TRBJ1-6; perhaps TRBD1 as D (5 bases). Trimming removed 6 bases from V and 6 bases from J, with 15 bases in between. The CDR3 is 15 amino acids. Germline CDR1 and CDR2: MNHNS and SASEGT. In nucleotides, the CDR3 is TGTGCCAGCAGCGGGAATACAGGTCTTAATTCACCCCTCCACTTT. Translation gives CASSGNTGLNSPLHF.

This clone has just a few counts. The chain recombines TRBV7-2 with TRBJ1-2; a possible D gene is TRBD1 (6 bases). The CDR3 contains 14 residues. The germline CDR1 and CDR2 sequences are SGHTA and FQGNSA. V gave up 1 base and J gave up 2 bases, with 8 bases separating them. CDR3 in DNA: TGTGCCAGCAGCTTAGACAGGGCCAACTATGGCTACACCTTC. Protein sequence: CASSLDRANYGYTF. Full variable domain (outside the CDR3, taken from reference TRBV7-2 and TRBJ1-2): GAGVSQSPSNKVTEKGKDVELRCDPISGHTALYWYRQSLGQGLEFLIYFQGNSAPDKSGLPSDRFSAERTGGSVSTLTIQRTQQEDSAVYLCASSLDRANYGYTFGSGTRLTVV.

This clone turned up a few times. This chain connects TRBV7-7 to TRBJ2-1; 7 bases are shared with TRBD1. After removal of 1 base from V and 2 bases from J, the junction contained 2 bases not matched to a gene. Germline CDR1 SSHAT, CDR2 FNYEAQ (reference sequence). This CDR3 has 15 amino acids. The CDR3, as DNA: TGTGCCAGCAGCTTAGGCCAGGGGGCCTACAATGAGCAGTTCTTC. Its translation is CASSLGQGAYNEQFF.

This rearrangement joins TRBV6-6 to TRBJ2-2; a possible D gene is TRBD1 (6 bases). V was cut by 6 bases and J by 2 bases, with 10 bases left in between. Germline CDR1 MNHNY, CDR2 SVGAGI (reference sequence). This CDR3 spans 14 amino acids. This chain's CDR3 is CASRWTANTGELFF. The DNA for the CDR3 is TGTGCCAGCAGATGGACAGCCAACACCGGGGAGCTGTTTTTT.

This clone was observed once. This chain uses TRBV27 with TRBJ1-1; 8 nucleotides match TRBD1. The ends lost 2 bases at V and 6 bases at J; junction bases unmatched: 8. The CDR3 loop spans 15 amino acids. Germline CDR1 and CDR2: MNHEY and SMNVEV (reference sequence). The CDR3 is CASSLIQGALSEAFF. CDR3 nucleotides: TGTGCCAGCAGTTTAATTCAGGGGGCCCTATCTGAAGCTTTCTTT.

This clone was detected only a few times. This rearrangement joins TRBV4-2 to TRBJ2-6, with D uncertain. V was cut by 8 bases and J by 2 bases, with 10 bases left in between. This CDR3 is 14 amino acids long. Germline-derived CDR1 and CDR2 are LGHNA and YNFKEQ. The CDR3, as DNA: TGTGCCAGCCGGGTTAAGGCTGGGGCCAACGTCCTGACTTTC. Encoded protein: CASRVKAGANVLTF.

The chain carries TRBV5-4 and TRBJ1-2; 7 bases match TRBD1. The CDR3 has 17 residues. The V segment lost 4 bases and the J segment 0 bases; nucleotides outside the gene matches: 12. CDR1 and CDR2 (germline): SGHNT, YYREEE (reference sequence). CDR3 bases: TGTGCCAGCAGCGAGGGACAGCGGTTACGGGCTAACTATGGCTACACCTTC. It translates to CASSEGQRLRANYGYTF.

V usage is TRBV5-5 and J usage is TRBJ2-7, with TRBD1 identical over 7 bases. The CDR3 covers 16 residues. CDR1 and CDR2 from the germline V gene are SGHKS and YYEKEE (reference sequence). V gave up 0 bases and J gave up 2 bases; unmatched junction bases: 8. In DNA, the CDR3 is TGTGCCAGCAGCTTGGGGGGGACAGTTTTCGCCTACGAGCAGTACTTC. Protein product: CASSLGGTVFAYEQYF.

This chain joins TRBV7-2 and TRBJ2-7; no definite D call. CDR3 size: 15 residues. Per germline, CDR1 SGHTA and CDR2 FQGNSA. V lost 1 base, J lost 3 bases, and 13 bases lay in between. DNA for the CDR3: TGTGCCAGCAGCTTAGGCCCCGAACCCAACTACGAGCAGTACTTC. Its translation: CASSLGPEPNYEQYF. Supplemented by reference TRBV7-2 and TRBJ2-7, the full variable domain reads GAGVSQSPSNKVTEKGKDVELRCDPISGHTALYWYRQSLGQGLEFLIYFQGNSAPDKSGLPSDRFSAERTGGSVSTLTIQRTQQEDSAVYLCASSLGPEPNYEQYFGPGTRLTVT.

The V and J genes are TRBV6-5 and TRBJ1-3; D might be TRBD1 (6 bases). This CDR3 has 15 residues. The germline V and J ends were trimmed by 4 bases and 0 bases, with 10 bases remaining between them. The germline gives CDR1 MNHEY, CDR2 SVGAGI. This chain's CDR3 is CASSSGTSSGNTIYF. The DNA for the CDR3 is TGTGCCAGCAGTTCCGGGACATCCTCTGGAAACACCATATATTTT.

This clone was recorded only once. The chain combines TRBV4-1 with TRBJ1-3; D is unclear. In germline, CDR1 is MGHRA, CDR2 YSYEKL. Trimming left V 0 bases short and J 0 bases short, with 9 bases between. The CDR3 sequence is 16 residues long. This chain's CDR3 is CASSQDQPYSGNTIYF. As DNA, the CDR3 is TGCGCCAGCAGCCAAGATCAGCCCTACTCTGGAAACACCATATATTTT.

The chain uses TRBV9 and TRBJ1-2; D is perhaps TRBD1 (6 bases). The CDR3 runs to 15 residues. Trimming took off 0 bases at V and 5 bases at J, with 14 bases between the two ends. In germline, CDR1 is SGDLS, CDR2 YYNGEE. The CDR3 nucleotides are TGTGCCAGCAGCGTAGCGGATACAGGGAGGTATGGCTACACCTTC. Translating it yields CASSVADTGRYGYTF.

The chain combines TRBV19 with TRBJ1-6, with D possibly being TRBD1 (5 bases). This CDR3 is built from 14 residues. Germline CDR1 and CDR2: LNHDA and SQIVND (reference sequence). The V end lost 6 bases, the J end lost 2 bases, and 8 bases lay between the germline ends. This CDR3 is CASRLTAYNSPLHF. CDR3 DNA sequence: TGTGCCAGTAGGCTGACAGCCTATAATTCACCCCTCCACTTT.

The chain carries TRBV6-6 and TRBJ1-1; D is possibly TRBD1 (6 bases). The CDR3 contains 14 residues. V was cut by 10 bases and J by 0 bases, with 15 bases left in between. The germline V gene has CDR1 MNHNY and CDR2 SVGAGI (reference sequence). The DNA for the CDR3 is TGTGCCACACAGGGCGGAGCTTTGAACACTGAAGCTTTCTTT. Its protein is CATQGGALNTEAFF.

This clone was observed once. The chain combines TRBV28 with TRBJ1-5, with TRBD1 as a possible D gene (6 bases). CDR3 size: 15 residues. The germline V gene encodes CDR1 MDHEN and CDR2 SYDVKM. V lost 6 bases, J lost 3 bases, and 15 bases lay in between. The CDR3 loop is CASSLWGLNNQPQHF. In DNA, the CDR3 is TGTGCCAGCAGCCTTTGGGGGCTTAACAATCAGCCCCAGCATTTT.

This chain uses TRBV28 with TRBJ2-5, with 7 bases identical to TRBD2. The trim removed 2 bases at V and 4 bases at J, leaving 4 bases unmatched. CDR3 size: 14 residues. The germline V gene encodes CDR1 MDHEN and CDR2 SYDVKM. CDR3 sequence (DNA): TGTGCCAGCAGTTTAAGCGGGGCCCGAGAGACCCAGTACTTC. It is translated as CASSLSGARETQYF.

V gene TRBV9 combines with J gene TRBJ1-3; the D gene is possibly TRBD1 (5 bases). Trimming removed 5 bases from V and 2 bases from J, with 11 bases in between. The CDR3 extends over 14 amino acids. Germline V lookup: CDR1 SGDLS, CDR2 YYNGEE. The CDR3 DNA sequence: TGTGCCAGCAGAGACCAGGGCCCTGGAAACACCATATATTTT. Translating gives CASRDQGPGNTIYF.

This clone has only a few counts. The V and J genes are TRBV19 and TRBJ1-1; D not certain. Trimming pared 7 bases from V and 3 bases from J, leaving 18 bases between. Per germline, CDR1 LNHDA and CDR2 SQIVND (reference sequence). This CDR3 has 15 residues. Here the CDR3 DNA reads TGTGCCAGTAAGGCCGCGGAACAGAGGGACACTGAAGCTTTCTTT. Encoded protein: CASKAAEQRDTEAFF.

This clone was counted a few times. This sequence joins TRBV9 and TRBJ2-7; 10 nucleotides match TRBD1. Germline V gene lookup returns CDR1 SGDLS and CDR2 YYNGEE. Trimming cost V 4 bases and J 6 bases; bases outside gene matches: 7. This CDR3 is 14 amino acids long. CDR3 sequence reads: CASSPGTGAPEQYF. In DNA form, the CDR3 reads TGTGCCAGCAGCCCCGGGACAGGGGCTCCCGAGCAGTACTTC.

This clone was recorded a few times. The chain has TRBV19 and TRBJ2-3; TRBD2 is a possible D gene (5 bases). Germline V CDR1 and CDR2: LNHDA, SQIVND (reference sequence). Trimming left V 2 bases short and J 8 bases short, with 17 bases between. This CDR3 contains 15 residues. The CDR3 sequence: CASSIRAGLIGTQYF. The CDR3 nucleotides read TGTGCCAGTAGTATAAGGGCGGGCCTGATCGGTACGCAGTATTTT.

The rearrangement uses TRBV7-2 and TRBJ1-5, with 9 bases lining up with TRBD1. The junction had 4 bases not matched to a gene; V was cut back by 1 base and J by 6 bases. The CDR3 sequence is 15 residues long. The germline gives CDR1 SGHTA, CDR2 FQGNSA. The CDR3 protein is CASSLDRGLAQPQHF. For the CDR3, the DNA is TGTGCCAGCAGCTTAGACAGGGGGCTCGCTCAGCCCCAGCATTTT. Together with reference TRBV7-2 and TRBJ1-5, the CDR3 gives the full variable domain: GAGVSQSPSNKVTEKGKDVELRCDPISGHTALYWYRQSLGQGLEFLIYFQGNSAPDKSGLPSDRFSAERTGGSVSTLTIQRTQQEDSAVYLCASSLDRGLAQPQHFGDGTRLSIL.